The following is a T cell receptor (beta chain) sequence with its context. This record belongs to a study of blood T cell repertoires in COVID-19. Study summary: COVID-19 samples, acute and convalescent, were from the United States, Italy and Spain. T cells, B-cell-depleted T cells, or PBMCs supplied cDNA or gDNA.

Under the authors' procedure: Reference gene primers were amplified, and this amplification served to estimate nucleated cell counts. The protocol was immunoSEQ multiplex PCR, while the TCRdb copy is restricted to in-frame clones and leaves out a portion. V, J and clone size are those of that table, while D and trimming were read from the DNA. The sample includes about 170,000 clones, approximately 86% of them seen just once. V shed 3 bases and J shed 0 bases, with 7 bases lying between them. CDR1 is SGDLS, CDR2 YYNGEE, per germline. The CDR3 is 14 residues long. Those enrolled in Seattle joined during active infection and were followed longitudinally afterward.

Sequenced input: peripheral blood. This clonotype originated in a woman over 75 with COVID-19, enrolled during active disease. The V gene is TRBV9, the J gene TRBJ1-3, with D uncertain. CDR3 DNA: TGTGCCAGCAGCGCAGAAGTCTCTGGAAACACCATATATTTT. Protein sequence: CASSAEVSGNTIYF.